These 17 T cell receptor beta chains originate from one sample sequenced in a study of T cells in Graves' hyperthyroidism and ophthalmopathy. Amplification of TCR beta CDR3 regions used RNA as the template. The primer set for the first-round RT-PCR of the TCR CDR3 was HTBI. TCRdb processed the multiplex PCR reads anew with MiXCR; each CDR3 protein has one entry. This repertoire shows approximately 400,000 distinct CDR3 sequences, roughly 14% found once; its top ten account for 20%. Material for sequencing was blood. Receptors originate from a man younger than 40 with Graves' hyperthyroidism that later progressed to Graves' ophthalmopathy.

This clonotype was detected ten times or more. This chain links TRBV5-1 with TRBJ1-2; tentative D call: TRBD1 (5 bases). CDR1 and CDR2 (germline): SGHRS, YFSETQ. V was pared by 0 bases and J by 6 bases, with 12 bases between. The CDR3 covers 14 residues. Here the CDR3 DNA reads TGCGCCAGCAGCTTGGAAGGGGCAGGTGATGGCTACACCTTC. Protein: CASSLEGAGDGYTF.

This chain uses TRBV7-9 with TRBJ2-5; D remains unclear. V gave up 2 bases and J gave up 3 bases, with 16 bases separating them. CDR1 SEHNR and CDR2 FQNEAQ come from the germline V gene (reference sequence). CDR3 size: 16 residues. The CDR3 nucleotides read TGTGCCAGCAGCTTATCCGCCGACCTAAACAAAGAGACCCAGTACTTC. This sequence encodes CASSLSADLNKETQYF.

This clonotype has at least ten counts. The genes are TRBV7-3 and TRBJ1-1; the match to TRBD1 covers 7 bases. CDR1 and CDR2 (germline): SGHTA, FQGTGA. CDR3 length: 15 amino acids. The junction had 9 bases not matched to a gene; V was cut back by 5 bases and J by 3 bases. CDR3 coding DNA: TGTGCCAGCAGCGAGACAGGGCTTGAGGACACTGAAGCTTTCTTT. It codes for CASSETGLEDTEAFF. The whole variable domain, remainder taken from reference TRBV7-3 and TRBJ1-1, is GAGVSQTPSNKVTEKGKYVELRCDPISGHTALYWYRQSLGQGPEFLIYFQGTGAADDSGLPNDRFFAVRPEGSVSTLKIQRTERGDSAVYLCASSETGLEDTEAFFGQGTRLTVV.

This clonotype has more than one count but fewer than ten. One junction end does not reproduce the germline sequence, and a read error may be involved. This sequence joins TRBV5-6 and TRBJ1-2; tentative D call: TRBD1 (6 bases). Germline V lookup: CDR1 SGHDT, CDR2 YYEEEE. This CDR3 has 14 residues. CDR3 protein: CASSLGADDYDYTF. The CDR3 DNA follows: TGTGCCAGCAGTCTGGGGGCTGACGACTATGACTACACCTTC.

The rearrangement joins TRBV27 to TRBJ2-7; 10 nucleotides line up with TRBD2. Germline V gives CDR1 MNHEY, CDR2 SMNVEV (reference sequence). The CDR3 spans 14 residues. V gave up 6 bases and J gave up 6 bases; unmatched junction bases: 8. The CDR3 region has the DNA TGTGCCAGCAGGGATAGCGGGGGGACCGTCGAGCAGTACTTC. This gives the protein CASRDSGGTVEQYF.

This clonotype occurred many times. The chain recombines TRBV9 with TRBJ2-3, with 7 bases identical to TRBD1. Per the germline V gene, CDR1 is SGDLS and CDR2 is YYNGEE. The CDR3 runs to 14 residues. Trimming took 4 bases from V and 1 from J; bases not matched to a gene: 3. The CDR3 protein is CASSQGTGTDTQYF. The CDR3 nucleotides are TGTGCCAGCAGCCAGGGGACAGGCACAGATACGCAGTATTTT.

This clonotype was counted only a few times. V gene TRBV10-1 combines with J gene TRBJ2-5, with 11 bases fitting TRBD2. CDR1 is WNHNN and CDR2 is SYGVQD in the germline V gene (reference sequence). The CDR3 covers 16 residues. V gave up 3 bases and J gave up 4 bases; unmatched junction bases: 7. This CDR3 reads CASSDSGGAFSETQYF. DNA for the CDR3: TGCGCCAGCAGTGATAGCGGGGGGGCTTTCTCAGAGACCCAGTACTTC.

The sample holds many counts of this clonotype. The V gene is TRBV12-3 or TRBV12-4, the J gene TRBJ1-3, with D possibly TRBD1 on 5 matching bases. V was clipped by 5 bases and J by 12 bases, with 20 bases between them. This CDR3 is built from 14 residues. The DNA of the CDR3 is TGTGCCAGCAGTCTCAGGCTCGGGGCAACCGACATATATTTT. This gives the protein CASSLRLGATDIYF.

J is TRBJ2-3 and V is TRBV9, with D perhaps TRBD2 (6 bases). The V gene lost 0 bases and the J gene lost 3 bases, with 14 bases spanning the gap. CDR3 length: 16 amino acids. The V gene's germline CDR1 is SGDLS and CDR2 YYNGEE. The CDR3 DNA reads TGTGCCAGCAGCGTAGTAGCGGCCAGGAGAACAGATACGCAGTATTTT. It yields the protein CASSVVAARRTDTQYF. Using reference TRBV9 and TRBJ2-3 for the parts outside the CDR3, the full variable domain is DSGVTQTPKHLITATGQRVTLRCSPRSGDLSVYWYQQSLDQGLQFLIQYYNGEERAKGNILERFSAQQFPDLHSELNLSSLELGDSALYFCASSVVAARRTDTQYFGPGTRLTVL.

The V call is TRBV20-1, the J call TRBJ1-2, with unresolved D. CDR3 length: 13 amino acids. V was shortened by 3 bases and J by 1 base, with 9 bases between the two germline ends. Germline V gives CDR1 DFQATT, CDR2 SNEGSKA (reference sequence). CDR3 sequence: CSARPPDNYGYTF. The CDR3 DNA reads TGCAGTGCTAGGCCCCCAGATAACTATGGCTACACCTTC.

This clonotype was recorded many times. The chain is built from TRBV7-2 and TRBJ1-2, with 9 positions matching TRBD1. Germline trimming cut 1 base from V and 4 bases from J; bases unmatched to any gene: 7. The germline CDR1 and CDR2 sequences are SGHTA and FQGNSA. The length of the CDR3 is 16 residues. The CDR3 loop reads CASSLGLGQGAYGYTF. In DNA form, the CDR3 reads TGTGCCAGCAGCTTAGGTCTGGGACAGGGTGCCTATGGCTACACCTTC.

This clonotype was counted many times. The gene calls are TRBV12-5 and TRBJ2-1; 8 positions match TRBD2. The V segment lost 5 bases and the J segment 4 bases; nucleotides outside the gene matches: 10. CDR3 length: 16 residues. CDR1 and CDR2 (germline): LGHNT, FRNRAP. The CDR3 nucleotides are TGTGCTAGTGGTGGCAGGAGGGGCGGGGGGTACAATGAGCAGTTCTTC. Translated, it gives CASGGRRGGGYNEQFF.

This clonotype was counted ten times or more. V and J are TRBV7-6 and TRBJ2-4; 7 bases are a match to TRBD1. J gave up 7 bases and V 1 base, and 4 bases lay outside the gene matches. Germline CDR1 SGHVS, CDR2 FNYEAQ. The CDR3 is made up of 14 amino acids. In nucleotides, the CDR3 is TGTGCCAGCAGCTTAGGGGGACAGAGCAACATTCAGTACTTC. Encoded protein: CASSLGGQSNIQYF.

The sample holds many counts of this clonotype. CDR3 bases: TGTGCCAGCAGTCGGGACAGATACCTAGCTGGTTCACCCCTCCACTTT. The encoded protein is CASSRDRYLAGSPLHF. The chain has TRBV2 and TRBJ1-6, with 7 nucleotides matching TRBD1. The germline V gene has CDR1 SNHLY and CDR2 FYNNEI. V lost 5 bases and J lost 9; bases outside the gene matches: 13. This CDR3 spans 16 amino acids.

This clonotype was counted at least ten times. This chain links TRBV7-2 with TRBJ1-4, with no clear D. The CDR3 loop spans 14 amino acids. V lost 5 bases, J lost 3 bases, and 10 bases lay in between. In germline, CDR1 is SGHTA, CDR2 FQGNSA. The CDR3 is CASSAGPSNEKLFF. The DNA of the CDR3 is TGTGCCAGCAGCGCCGGACCCTCTAATGAAAAACTGTTTTTT.

This clonotype was detected only a few times. One base away lies a much larger clone, so this may be a sequencing read error. The chain has TRBV11-2 and TRBJ2-7, with TRBD1 as a possible D gene (5 bases). This CDR3 comprises 14 residues. From germline, CDR1 is SGHAT and CDR2 FQNNGV. Trimming stripped 0 bases from V and 6 bases from J, with 12 bases between. The CDR3 DNA follows: TGTGCCAGCAGCTTAGAACAGGATAGGGGCGAGCAGTACTTC. The encoded protein is CASSLEQDRGEQYF.

This clonotype was counted a few times. CDR3 bases: TGTGCCAGCAGCCGGGGACAGTTTTACTATGGCTACACCTTC. Translated, it gives CASSRGQFYYGYTF. The rearrangement links TRBV6-1 to TRBJ1-2; 7 bases fit TRBD1. With V trimmed by 6 bases and J by 3 bases, 7 bases remained unmatched. The CDR3 runs to 14 residues. Germline V lookup: CDR1 MNHNS, CDR2 SASEGT.